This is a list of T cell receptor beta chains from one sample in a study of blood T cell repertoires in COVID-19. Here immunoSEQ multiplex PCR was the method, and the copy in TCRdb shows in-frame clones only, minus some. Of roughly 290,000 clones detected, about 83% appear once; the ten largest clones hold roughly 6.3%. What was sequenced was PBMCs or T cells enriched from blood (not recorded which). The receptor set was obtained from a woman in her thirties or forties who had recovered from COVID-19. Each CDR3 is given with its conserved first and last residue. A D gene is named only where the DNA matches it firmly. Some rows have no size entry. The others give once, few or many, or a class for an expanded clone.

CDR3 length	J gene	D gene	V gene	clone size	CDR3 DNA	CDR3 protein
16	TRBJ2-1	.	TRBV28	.	TGTGCCAGCAGTTCCTTGGGCGGGCCCACCTACAATGAGCAGTTCTTC	CASSSLGGPTYNEQFF
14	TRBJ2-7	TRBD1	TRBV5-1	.	TGCGCCAGCAGCACCGGGACAGGGGGGGACGAGCAGTACTTC	CASSTGTGGDEQYF
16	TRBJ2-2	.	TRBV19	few	TGTGCCAGTAGTATCACGCGGGCAAGGATCACCGGGGAGCTGTTTTTT	CASSITRARITGELFF
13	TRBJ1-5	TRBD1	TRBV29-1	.	TGCAGCGTTGCAGGGGGCTGGGACCAGCCCCAGCATTTT	CSVAGGWDQPQHF
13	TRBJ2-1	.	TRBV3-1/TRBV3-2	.	TGTGCCAGCAGCCAAGATCGAGGCAGTAGGAAGTTCTTC	CASSQDRGSRKFF
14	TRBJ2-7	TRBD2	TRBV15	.	TGTGCCACTCGCCGGGACTACCCCTCCTACGAGCAGTACTTC	CATRRDYPSYEQYF
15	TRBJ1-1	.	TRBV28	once	TGTGCCAGCACCTCTATTATGGACAAGAACACTGAAGCTTTCTTT	CASTSIMDKNTEAFF
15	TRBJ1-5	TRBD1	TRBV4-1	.	TGCGCCAGCAGCCAGGGACAGGGATCCAATCAGCCCCAGCATTTT	CASSQGQGSNQPQHF
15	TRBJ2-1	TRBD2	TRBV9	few	TGTGCCAGCAGTTTTAGCGGGAGTTGGAACAATGAGCAGTTCTTC	CASSFSGSWNNEQFF
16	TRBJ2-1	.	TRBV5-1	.	TGCGCCAGCAGCTTGGCTCCCGGACTTGCCTACAATGAGCAGTTCTTC	CASSLAPGLAYNEQFF
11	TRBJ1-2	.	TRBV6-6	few	TGTGCCAGCAGTAAAGCGTATGGCTACACCTTC	CASSKAYGYTF
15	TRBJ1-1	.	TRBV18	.	TGTGCCAGCTCACCACGCTGGGAGATGAACACTGAAGCTTTCTTT	CASSPRWEMNTEAFF
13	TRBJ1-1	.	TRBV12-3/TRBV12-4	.	TGTGCCAGCAGTTACGGCTGGGGGAGGGATCCTTTCTTT	CASSYGWGRDPFF
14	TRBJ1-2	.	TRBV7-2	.	TGTGCCAGCAGCCGGTTTGGGGGGGCTGGTGGCTACACCTTC	CASSRFGGAGGYTF
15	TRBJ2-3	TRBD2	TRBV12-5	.	TGTGCTAGTGGTTTCGGGACTAGCGAGACAGATACGCAGTATTTT	CASGFGTSETDTQYF
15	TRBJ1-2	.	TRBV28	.	TGTGCCAGCAGTCCCCGGGGAGGGGATTACAATGGCTACACCTTC	CASSPRGGDYNGYTF
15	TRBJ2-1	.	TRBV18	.	TGTGCCAGCTCACCTGTGGGAGAGGTCCTCAATGAGCAGTTCTTC	CASSPVGEVLNEQFF
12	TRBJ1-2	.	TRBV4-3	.	TGCGCCAGCAGCCAAGTAACAGGCGGCTACACCTTC	CASSQVTGGYTF
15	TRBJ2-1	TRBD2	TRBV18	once	TGTGCCAGCTCACGAGGGCTAGCGGGGATCAATGAGCAGTTCTTC	CASSRGLAGINEQFF
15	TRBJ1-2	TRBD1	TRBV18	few	TGTGCCAGCTCACCACGGTCTAGGGGGCTGGTTGGCTACACCTTC	CASSPRSRGLVGYTF
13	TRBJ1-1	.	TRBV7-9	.	TGTGCCAGCAGTCCAACCTCCGGTGCTGAAGCTTTCTTT	CASSPTSGAEAFF
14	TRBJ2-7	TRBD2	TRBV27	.	TGTGCCAGCAAACTAGCGGGAGCTGTCTACGAGCAGTACTTC	CASKLAGAVYEQYF
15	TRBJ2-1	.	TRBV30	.	TGTGCCTGGAGTGTACAGGCGGGAATCGGCAATGAGCAGTTCTTC	CAWSVQAGIGNEQFF
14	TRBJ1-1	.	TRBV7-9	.	TGTGCCAGCAGCTTAGCTATCTCGGGGGAGGAAGCTTTCTTT	CASSLAISGEEAFF
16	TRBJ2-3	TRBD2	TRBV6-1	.	TGTGCCAGCAGTGGTGGACTAGCGGCTAGCACAGATACGCAGTATTTT	CASSGGLAASTDTQYF
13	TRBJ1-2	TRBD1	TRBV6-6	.	TGTGCCAGCAGTGCCACAGGGGACGGCGGCTACACCTTC	CASSATGDGGYTF
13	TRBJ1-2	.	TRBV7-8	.	TGTGCCAGCAGCTTAGGGTTGCGCTCCGGCTACACCTTC	CASSLGLRSGYTF
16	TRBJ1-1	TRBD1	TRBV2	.	TGTGCCAGCGTGGGTGGGGGGACAGGGTTGAGTACTGAAGCTTTCTTT	CASVGGGTGLSTEAFF
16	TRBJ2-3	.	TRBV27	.	TGTGCCAGCAGTTTAGGGCCAAGCCCTAGCACAGATACGCAGTATTTT	CASSLGPSPSTDTQYF
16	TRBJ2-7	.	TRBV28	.	TGTGCCAGCAGTTCGATTGGTGGGGGCAGCTCCTACGAGCAGTACTTC	CASSSIGGGSSYEQYF
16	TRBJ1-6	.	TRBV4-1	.	TGCGCCAGCAGCCAATCTGGTCAGGCTAATCTGGAACCCCTCCACTTT	CASSQSGQANLEPLHF
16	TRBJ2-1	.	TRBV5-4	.	TGTGCCAGCAGCAGGGGGGGGAGTAGCTCCTACAATGAGCAGTTCTTC	CASSRGGSSSYNEQFF
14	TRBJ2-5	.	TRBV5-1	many	TGCGCCAGCAGCTTGTATTCAGGGCGCGAGACCCAGTACTTC	CASSLYSGRETQYF
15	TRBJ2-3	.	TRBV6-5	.	TGTGCCAGCAGGACTAGGAACCCGAAACTCGATACGCAGTATTTT	CASRTRNPKLDTQYF
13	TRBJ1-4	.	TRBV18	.	TGTGCCAGCTCACCCGGACTTAATGAAAAACTGTTTTTT	CASSPGLNEKLFF
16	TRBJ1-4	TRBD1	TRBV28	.	TGTGCCAGCAAGGGCTCCGGACAGGGTATTCGTGAAAAACTGTTTTTT	CASKGSGQGIREKLFF
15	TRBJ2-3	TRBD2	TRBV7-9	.	TGTGCCAGCAGCTTACTAGCGGGAGGGTCGGATACGCAGTATTTT	CASSLLAGGSDTQYF
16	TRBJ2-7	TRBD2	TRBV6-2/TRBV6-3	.	TGTGCCAGCAGCCCCGGACTAGCGGGAGACCCCCACGAGCAGTACTTC	CASSPGLAGDPHEQYF
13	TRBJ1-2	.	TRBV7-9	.	TGTGCCAGCAGCCCGGGGGGGGCCTATGGCTACACCTTC	CASSPGGAYGYTF
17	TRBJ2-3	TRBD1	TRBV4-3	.	TGCGCCAGCAGCCAAGATGCTTCGGGACAGAGGTGGGATACGCAGTATTTT	CASSQDASGQRWDTQYF
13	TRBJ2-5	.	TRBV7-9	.	TGTGCCAGCAGCTTAGCCCCGCAGGAGACCCAGTACTTC	CASSLAPQETQYF
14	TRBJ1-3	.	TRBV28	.	TGTGCCAGCAGGCCCCTAAGGGGGGGAAACACCATATATTTT	CASRPLRGGNTIYF
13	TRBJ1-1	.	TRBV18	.	TGTGCCACTCAGAAATCCCCGAACACTGAAGCTTTCTTT	CATQKSPNTEAFF
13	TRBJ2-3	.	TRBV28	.	TGTGCCGCGGGGAGAAAGAGCACAGATACGCAGTATTTT	CAAGRKSTDTQYF
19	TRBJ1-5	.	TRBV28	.	TGTGCCAGCAGTTTTAGGCGAGGGCGCGGGGTCTATAGCAATCAGCCCCAGCATTTT	CASSFRRGRGVYSNQPQHF
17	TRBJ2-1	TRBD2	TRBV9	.	TGTGCCAGCAGCGTAGTCCCCTCTAGCGGGAGCGCCAATGAGCAGTTCTTC	CASSVVPSSGSANEQFF
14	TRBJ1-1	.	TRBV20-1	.	TGCAGTGCTAGTAAGATTGTCGGTGGCACTGAAGCTTTCTTT	CSASKIVGGTEAFF
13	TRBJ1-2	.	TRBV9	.	TGTGCCAGCAGCGTAGGACAGCCCTATGGCTACACCTTC	CASSVGQPYGYTF
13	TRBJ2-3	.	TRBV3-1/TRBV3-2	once	TGTGCCAGCAGCCACACTAGGGTTGATACGCAGTATTTT	CASSHTRVDTQYF